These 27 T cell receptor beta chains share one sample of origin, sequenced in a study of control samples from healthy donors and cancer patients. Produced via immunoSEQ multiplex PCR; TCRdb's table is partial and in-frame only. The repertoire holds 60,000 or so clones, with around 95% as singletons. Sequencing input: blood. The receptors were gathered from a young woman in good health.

The CDR3 loop reads CASKQGYSNQPQHF. CDR3 nucleotides: TGTGCCAGCAAACAGGGGTATAGCAATCAGCCCCAGCATTTT. V and J are TRBV2 and TRBJ1-5, with TRBD1 identical over 7 bases. The CDR3 totals 14 residues. Germline lookup yields CDR1 SNHLY and CDR2 FYNNEI. J was trimmed by 0 bases and V by 7 bases; bases with no gene match: 3.

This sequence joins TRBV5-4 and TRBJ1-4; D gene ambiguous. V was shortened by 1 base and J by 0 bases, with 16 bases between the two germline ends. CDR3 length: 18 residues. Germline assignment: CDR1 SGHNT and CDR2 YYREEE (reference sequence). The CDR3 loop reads CASSLRTVTLATNEKLFF. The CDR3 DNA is TGTGCCAGCAGCTTGCGGACGGTGACTCTTGCAACTAATGAAAAACTGTTTTTT.

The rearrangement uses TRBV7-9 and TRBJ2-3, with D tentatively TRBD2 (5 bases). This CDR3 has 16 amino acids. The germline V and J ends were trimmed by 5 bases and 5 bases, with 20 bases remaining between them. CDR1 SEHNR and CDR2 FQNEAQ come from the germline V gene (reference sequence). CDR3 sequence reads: CASSPTLAFGKDTQYF. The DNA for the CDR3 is TGTGCCAGCAGCCCGACCCTGGCCTTCGGGAAAGATACGCAGTATTTT.

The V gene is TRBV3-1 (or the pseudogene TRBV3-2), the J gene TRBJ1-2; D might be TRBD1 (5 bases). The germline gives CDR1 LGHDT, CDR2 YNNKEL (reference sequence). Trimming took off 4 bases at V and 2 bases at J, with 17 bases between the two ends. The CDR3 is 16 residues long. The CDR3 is CASSLRGSYQNYGYTF. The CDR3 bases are TGTGCCAGCAGCCTTCGGGGGAGTTACCAGAACTATGGCTACACCTTC.

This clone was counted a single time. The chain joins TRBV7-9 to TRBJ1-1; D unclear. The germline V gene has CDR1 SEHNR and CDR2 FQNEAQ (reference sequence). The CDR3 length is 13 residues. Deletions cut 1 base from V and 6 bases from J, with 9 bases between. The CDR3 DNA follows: TGTGCCAGCAGCTTAGGTCCAGGCGCTGAAGCTTTCTTT. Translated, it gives CASSLGPGAEAFF.

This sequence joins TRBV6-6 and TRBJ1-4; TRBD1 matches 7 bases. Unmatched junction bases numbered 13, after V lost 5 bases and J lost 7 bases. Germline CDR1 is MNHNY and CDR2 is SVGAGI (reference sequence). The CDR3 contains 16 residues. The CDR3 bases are TGTGCCAGCAGTCCACGGACAGGTCGAGGAGGTGAAAAACTGTTTTTT. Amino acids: CASSPRTGRGGEKLFF.

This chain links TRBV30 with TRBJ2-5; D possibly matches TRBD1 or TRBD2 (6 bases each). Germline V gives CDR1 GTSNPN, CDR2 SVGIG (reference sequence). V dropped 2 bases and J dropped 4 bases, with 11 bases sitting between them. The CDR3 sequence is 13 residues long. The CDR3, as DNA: TGTGCCTGGAGTCAAGGGGGGCTAGAGACCCAGTACTTC. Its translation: CAWSQGGLETQYF.

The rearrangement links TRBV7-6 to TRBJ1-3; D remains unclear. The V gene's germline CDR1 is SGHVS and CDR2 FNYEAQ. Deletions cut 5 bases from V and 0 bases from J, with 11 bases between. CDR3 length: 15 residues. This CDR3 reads CASSPGLNSGNTIYF. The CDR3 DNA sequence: TGTGCCAGCAGCCCGGGTTTAAACTCTGGAAACACCATATATTTT.

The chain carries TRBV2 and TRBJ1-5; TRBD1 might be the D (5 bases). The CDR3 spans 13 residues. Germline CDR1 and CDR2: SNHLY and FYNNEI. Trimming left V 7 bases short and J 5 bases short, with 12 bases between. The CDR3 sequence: CASTMGRDQPQHF. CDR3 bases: TGTGCCAGCACCATGGGACGGGATCAGCCCCAGCATTTT.

As DNA, the CDR3 is TGCGCCAGCAGACACGGTGGGAACACTGAAGCTTTCTTT. This codes for CASRHGGNTEAFF. The rearrangement links TRBV4-1 to TRBJ1-1; D remains ambiguous. The V gene lost 6 bases and the J gene lost 1 base, with 9 bases spanning the gap. CDR1 is MGHRA, CDR2 YSYEKL, per germline. This CDR3 region has 13 residues.

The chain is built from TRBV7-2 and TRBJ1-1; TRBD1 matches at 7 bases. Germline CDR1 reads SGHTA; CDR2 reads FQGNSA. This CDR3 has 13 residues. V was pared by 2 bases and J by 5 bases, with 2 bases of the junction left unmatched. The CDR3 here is CASSLQQGTEAFF. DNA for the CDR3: TGTGCCAGCAGCTTACAACAGGGGACTGAAGCTTTCTTT.

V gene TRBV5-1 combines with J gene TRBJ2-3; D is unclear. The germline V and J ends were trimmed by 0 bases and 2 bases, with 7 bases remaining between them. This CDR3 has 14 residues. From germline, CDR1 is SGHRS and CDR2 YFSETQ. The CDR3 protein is CASSLAPYTDTQYF. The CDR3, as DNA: TGCGCCAGCAGCTTGGCCCCGTACACAGATACGCAGTATTTT.

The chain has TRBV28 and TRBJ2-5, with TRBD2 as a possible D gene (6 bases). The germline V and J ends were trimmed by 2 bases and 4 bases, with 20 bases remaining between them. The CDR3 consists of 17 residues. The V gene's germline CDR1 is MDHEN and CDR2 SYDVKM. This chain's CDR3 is CASSLGGVYIIGETQYF. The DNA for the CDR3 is TGTGCCAGCAGTTTAGGAGGGGTCTATATAATTGGAGAGACCCAGTACTTC.

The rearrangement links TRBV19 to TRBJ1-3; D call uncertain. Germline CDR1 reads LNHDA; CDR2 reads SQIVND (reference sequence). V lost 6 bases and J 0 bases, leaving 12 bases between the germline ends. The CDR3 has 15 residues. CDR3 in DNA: TGTGCCAGTAGACCGAGACAAATCTCTGGAAACACCATATATTTT. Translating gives CASRPRQISGNTIYF.

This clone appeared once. In nucleotides, the CDR3 is TGTGCCAGCAGTTTAGGTACGGGAGATGGCTACACCTTC. Translating gives CASSLGTGDGYTF. The chain recombines TRBV12-3 or TRBV12-4 with TRBJ1-2; D unresolved. This CDR3 is built from 13 residues. The V and J ends lost 1 base and 6 bases respectively, with 9 bases between them.

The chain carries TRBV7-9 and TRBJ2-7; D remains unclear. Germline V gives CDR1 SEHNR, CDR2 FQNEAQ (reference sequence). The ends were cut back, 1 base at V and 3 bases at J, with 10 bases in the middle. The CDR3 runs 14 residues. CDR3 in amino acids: CASSLVQADYEQYF. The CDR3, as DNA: TGTGCCAGCAGCTTAGTTCAGGCAGACTACGAGCAGTACTTC.

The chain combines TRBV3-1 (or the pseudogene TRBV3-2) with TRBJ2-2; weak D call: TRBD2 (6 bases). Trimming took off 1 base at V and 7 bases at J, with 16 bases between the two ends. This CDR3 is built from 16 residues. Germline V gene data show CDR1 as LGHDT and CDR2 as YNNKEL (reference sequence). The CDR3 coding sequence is TGTGCCAGCAGCCAAGCGTGGGGGGTCTTTTACGGGGAGCTGTTTTTT. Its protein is CASSQAWGVFYGELFF.

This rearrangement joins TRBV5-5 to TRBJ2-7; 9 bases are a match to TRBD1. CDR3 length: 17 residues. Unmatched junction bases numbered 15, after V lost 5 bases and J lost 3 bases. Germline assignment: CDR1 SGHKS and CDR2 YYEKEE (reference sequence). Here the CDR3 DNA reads TGTGCCAGCAGTCCGGCGGGACAGGGAGACCTCCGCTACGAGCAGTACTTC. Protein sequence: CASSPAGQGDLRYEQYF.

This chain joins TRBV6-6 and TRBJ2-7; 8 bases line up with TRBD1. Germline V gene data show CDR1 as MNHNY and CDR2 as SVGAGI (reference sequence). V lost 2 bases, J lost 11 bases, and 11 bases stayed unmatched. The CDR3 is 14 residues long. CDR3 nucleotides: TGTGCCAGCAGTTACAGAACGACAGGGGTGGGGGAGTACTTC. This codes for CASSYRTTGVGEYF.

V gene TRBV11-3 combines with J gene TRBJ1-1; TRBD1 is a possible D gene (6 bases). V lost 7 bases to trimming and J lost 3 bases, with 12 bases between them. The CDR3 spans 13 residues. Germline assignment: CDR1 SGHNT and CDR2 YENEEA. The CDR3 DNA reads TGTGCCAGCACCCCGGGGGGGCACACTGAAGCTTTCTTT. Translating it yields CASTPGGHTEAFF.

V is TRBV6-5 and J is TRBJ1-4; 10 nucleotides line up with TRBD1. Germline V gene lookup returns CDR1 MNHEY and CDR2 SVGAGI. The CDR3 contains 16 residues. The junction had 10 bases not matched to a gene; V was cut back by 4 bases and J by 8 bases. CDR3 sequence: CASSSAGTGVSEKLFF. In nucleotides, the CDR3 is TGTGCCAGCAGTTCCGCGGGGACAGGGGTTAGCGAAAAACTGTTTTTT.

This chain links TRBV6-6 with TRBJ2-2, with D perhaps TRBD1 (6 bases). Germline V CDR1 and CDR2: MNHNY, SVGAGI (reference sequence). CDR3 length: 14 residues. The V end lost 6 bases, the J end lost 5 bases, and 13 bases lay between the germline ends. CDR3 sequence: CASSRGSGTGELFF. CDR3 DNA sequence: TGTGCCAGCAGCAGGGGCAGTGGGACCGGGGAGCTGTTTTTT.

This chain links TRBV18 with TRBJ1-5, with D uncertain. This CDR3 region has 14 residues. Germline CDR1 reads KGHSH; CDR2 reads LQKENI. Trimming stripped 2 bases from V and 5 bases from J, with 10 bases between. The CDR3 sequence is CASSPVQNYQPQHF. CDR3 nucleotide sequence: TGTGCCAGCTCACCAGTACAGAACTATCAGCCCCAGCATTTT.

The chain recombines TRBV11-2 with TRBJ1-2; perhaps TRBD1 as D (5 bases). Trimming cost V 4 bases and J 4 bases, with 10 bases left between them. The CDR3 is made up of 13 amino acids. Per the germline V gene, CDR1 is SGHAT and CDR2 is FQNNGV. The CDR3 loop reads CASSSGRAYGYTF. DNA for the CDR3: TGTGCCAGCAGCTCGGGACGGGCCTATGGCTACACCTTC.

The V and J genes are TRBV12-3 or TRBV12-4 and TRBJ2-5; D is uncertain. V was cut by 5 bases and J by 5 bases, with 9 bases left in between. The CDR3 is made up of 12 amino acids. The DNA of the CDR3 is TGTGCCAGCAGTATCGCTGCTGAGACCCAGTACTTC. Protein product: CASSIAAETQYF.

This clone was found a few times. The CDR3 protein is CASSFVATNEKLFF. For the CDR3, the DNA is TGTGCCAGCAGTTTCGTCGCAACTAATGAAAAACTGTTTTTT. V is TRBV7-9 and J is TRBJ1-4; D gene unclear. The germline CDR1 and CDR2 sequences are SEHNR and FQNEAQ (reference sequence). The V end was cut by 6 bases, the J end by 0 bases, with 8 bases between. The CDR3 has 14 amino acids.

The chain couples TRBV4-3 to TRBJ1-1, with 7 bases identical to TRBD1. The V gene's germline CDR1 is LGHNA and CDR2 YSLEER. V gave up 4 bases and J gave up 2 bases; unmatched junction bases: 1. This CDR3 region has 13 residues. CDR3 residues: CASSPGGNTEAFF. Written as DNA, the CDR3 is TGCGCCAGCAGCCCAGGGGGTAACACTGAAGCTTTCTTT.